This T cell receptor (beta chain) was retrieved from a study of post-analysis software for immune sequencing data. The V and J ends lost 1 base and 3 bases, in that order; junction bases with no gene match: 2. Germline CDR1 LGHNA, CDR2 YNFKEQ. This CDR3 has 15 residues. Each TCR beta cDNA library carried unique molecular identifiers. One entry per CDR3 protein results from TCRdb running MiXCR on the PCR reads. The sample shows around 160,000 distinct CDR3 sequences, 35% to 40% of them seen only once. The sequencing used blood, collected after autologous hematopoietic stem cell transplantation. The gene calls are TRBV4-2 and TRBJ2-7; 11 bases fit TRBD2. This receptor was taken from a girl aged 10 to 17 with multiple sclerosis. In DNA form, the CDR3 reads TGTGCCAGCAGCCAAGCTAGCGGGAGGAACTACGAGCAGTACTTC. Translating gives CASSQASGRNYEQYF.